These 26 T cell receptor beta chains were all obtained from the same sample, sequenced in a study of CXCR3-negative and CXCR3-positive naive CD8 T cells. Whole-study findings and limits: Naive cells with CXCR3 showed TRB CDR3s that were more hydrophobic than those in CXCR3-negative naive cells.

No antigen has been identified for these receptors. UMI-tagged TRB cDNA libraries were built via 5' RACE. TCRdb reprocessed the 5' RACE reads, keeping one entry per CDR3 protein, no DNA. This sample contains approximately 88,000 distinct CDR3 sequences. Sequenced sample: naive CXCR3+ CD8+ T cells from blood. Sample subset: CD45RO-CCR7+CD27+CD95- naive CD8+ T cells expressing CXCR3 (TNR3+). The receptors shown here come from a human donor in good health. Some clones in this sample may be carry-over from other donors' samples.

The chain uses TRBV28 and TRBJ2-7; there is no DNA to check the TCRdb D call of TRBD1. The CDR3 is made up of 15 amino acids. CDR1 MDHEN and CDR2 SYDVKM come from the germline V gene. The CDR3 loop reads CATGQGATYDYEQYF. The entire variable domain, with the rest obtained from reference TRBV28 and TRBJ2-7, is as follows: DVKVTQSSRYLVKRTGEKVFLECVQDMDHENMFWYRQDPGLGLRLIYFSYDVKMKEKGDIPEGYSVSREKKERFSLILESASTNQTSMYLCATGQGATYDYEQYFGPGTRLTVT.

J is TRBJ2-7 and V is TRBV29-1; without DNA, the TCRdb call of TRBD1 cannot be checked. The length of the CDR3 is 15 residues. From germline, CDR1 is SQVTM and CDR2 ANQGSEA. CDR3 loop: CSVEADSRGSYEQYF.

This sequence joins TRBV6-5 and TRBJ2-3. CDR1 MNHEY and CDR2 SVGAGI come from the germline V gene. CDR3 length equals 14 residues. The CDR3 region is CASSWAGGTDTQYF.

The chain combines TRBV20-1 with TRBJ2-1. The germline V gene has CDR1 DFQATT and CDR2 SNEGSKA (reference sequence). The CDR3 has 13 residues. The CDR3 reads CSASDENYNEQFF.

V and J are TRBV12-3 or TRBV12-4 and TRBJ1-5; TCRdb lists TRBD1, though no DNA is available to test this call. CDR3 length: 14 amino acids. The CDR3 region is CASSHTGNDQPQHF.

V gene TRBV28 combines with J gene TRBJ2-3; lacking DNA, the TRBD1 call made by TCRdb goes unchecked. Germline loops: CDR1 MDHEN, CDR2 SYDVKM. The CDR3 length is 18 residues. The CDR3 sequence: CASSSVPGLPPSTDTQYF.

The chain combines TRBV5-4 with TRBJ2-7; TCRdb's D gene call, TRBD1, goes unchecked for lack of DNA. This CDR3 has 12 residues. Germline CDR1 is SGHNT and CDR2 is YYREEE (reference sequence). CDR3 protein: CATEGRGYEQYF.

The V call is TRBV4-3, the J call TRBJ2-1; TCRdb calls TRBD1, which cannot be checked without DNA. The germline CDR1 and CDR2 sequences are LGHNA and YSLEER. CDR3 size: 16 residues. The CDR3 loop is CASSHGTGGSYNEQFF.

The chain recombines TRBV4-3 with TRBJ2-3; TCRdb picks TRBD2, but there is no DNA to check that call. Germline CDR1 LGHNA, CDR2 YSLEER. The length of the CDR3 is 17 residues. The CDR3 here is CASSQPEGSGSVDTQYF.

The chain couples TRBV12-3 or TRBV12-4 to TRBJ2-1; TCRdb outputs TRBD1, but without DNA this stays unchecked. The CDR3 sequence is 14 residues long. The CDR3 loop is CASSSWTAKDEQFF.

The chain uses TRBV10-2 and TRBJ2-5; absent DNA, TCRdb's TRBD1 call cannot be checked. The CDR3 is 14 residues long. Germline loops: CDR1 WSHSY, CDR2 SAAADI. The CDR3 sequence is CASSDGTGEETQYF.

The rearrangement links TRBV21-1 to TRBJ2-2; TCRdb gives TRBD1 as the D gene, but with no DNA this cannot be confirmed. TRBV21-1 is a pseudogene. The CDR3 sequence is 17 residues long. CDR3: CASSSEGTGGGTGELFF.

This chain uses TRBV7-6 with TRBJ1-5; the D call from TCRdb, TRBD1, cannot be confirmed without DNA. Germline V gene sequence: CDR1 SGHVS, CDR2 FNYEAQ. The CDR3 runs 14 residues. The CDR3 protein is CASSLGGNNQPQHF.

The V and J genes are TRBV3-1 and TRBJ2-1; the D call from TCRdb, TRBD1, cannot be confirmed without DNA. The CDR3 is 17 residues long. Germline V lookup: CDR1 LGHDT, CDR2 YNNKEL (reference sequence). This chain's CDR3 is CASKAVYGTEEYNEQFF.

The J gene is TRBJ2-7, the V gene TRBV27; TCRdb lists TRBD2, though no DNA is available to test this call. The CDR3 extends over 13 amino acids. The V gene's germline CDR1 is MNHEY and CDR2 SMNVEV (reference sequence). CDR3 sequence reads: CASKPGGAGEQYF.

J is TRBJ2-7 and V is TRBV7-9; no DNA is available, so the TRBD1 call from TCRdb remains unchecked. CDR3 length: 14 amino acids. CDR1 SEHNR and CDR2 FQNEAQ come from the germline V gene (reference sequence). The CDR3: CASSRPGHSYEQYF.

The chain recombines TRBV29-1 with TRBJ1-1. The germline CDR1 and CDR2 sequences are SQVTM and ANQGSEA. The CDR3 extends over 11 amino acids. The CDR3 is CSVAWPAEAFF.

The rearrangement uses TRBV29-1 and TRBJ2-4; TCRdb gives TRBD2 as the D gene, but with no DNA this cannot be confirmed. Germline values: CDR1 SQVTM, CDR2 ANQGSEA. The CDR3 extends over 14 amino acids. The chain's CDR3 is CSVEGLGRENIQYF.

The chain recombines TRBV7-2 with TRBJ2-2. The germline gives CDR1 SGHTA, CDR2 FQGNSA. The length of the CDR3 is 16 residues. CDR3 region: CASSLYVPGSTGELFF.

The rearrangement joins TRBV5-1 to TRBJ1-5. Germline assignment: CDR1 SGHRS and CDR2 YFSETQ. The CDR3 is made up of 15 amino acids. This CDR3 is CASSLDGDSNQPQHF.

The rearrangement uses TRBV12-3 or TRBV12-4 and TRBJ2-7; the D call of TRBD1 rests on TCRdb alone, since no DNA is present to check it. This CDR3 comprises 14 residues. The CDR3 reads CASSFHSGDYEQYF.

The genes are TRBV4-1 and TRBJ2-7; TCRdb lists TRBD2, though no DNA is available to test this call. Germline V gene lookup returns CDR1 MGHRA and CDR2 YSYEKL. The CDR3 extends over 16 amino acids. CDR3 region: CASSQGLAGISYEQYF.

The J gene is TRBJ2-5, the V gene TRBV6-5; no DNA is available, so the TRBD1 call from TCRdb remains unchecked. The CDR3 totals 14 residues. Germline V gene lookup returns CDR1 MNHEY and CDR2 SVGAGI. CDR3 region: CASSQRQAAETQYF.

V and J are TRBV27 and TRBJ1-2; TCRdb returns TRBD1, unconfirmable since there is no DNA. The CDR3 extends over 13 amino acids. CDR1 MNHEY and CDR2 SMNVEV come from the germline V gene (reference sequence). This chain's CDR3 is CASSQRDHEGYTF.

This rearrangement joins TRBV28 to TRBJ2-7. CDR3 length: 12 residues. The germline gives CDR1 MDHEN, CDR2 SYDVKM. This CDR3 reads CASSSLSYEQYF.

CDR3 sequence reads: CASSHFSSYNEQFF. This rearrangement joins TRBV28 to TRBJ2-1. CDR3 length: 14 amino acids. The germline gives CDR1 MDHEN, CDR2 SYDVKM.